The next 9 T cell receptor beta chains were all read from a single sample in a study of cytomegalovirus exposure and HLA in healthy donors (dated by TCRdb to about 2017). The protocol used for the library was the immunoSEQ multiplex PCR assay. The multiplex PCR relied on a mix of 60 forward primers for TCR Vbeta segments and 13 reverse primers for TCR Jbeta segments. The table was pulled from immuneACCESS by TCRdb, which kept in-frame rearrangements only. Such tables lose some clones; where checked, under half of the loss comes from unresolved V genes, and the rest has no known cause. In all, the sample holds about 160,000 clones, and around 76% of those were seen once. Together, the top ten hold about 1.6% of the sample. Sequences were obtained from PBMCs. The receptors come from a girl aged 5 to 17 in good health and CMV-seropositive.

The table lists this clone with a count of one. The rearrangement joins TRBV7-9 to TRBJ2-7; no reliable D call. Trimming cost V 5 bases and J 2 bases, with 19 bases left between them. The germline V gene has CDR1 SEHNR and CDR2 FQNEAQ (reference sequence). CDR3 length: 16 amino acids. CDR3 nucleotide sequence: TGTGCCAGCAGCCCGGTACTGGGTGACAACGCCTACGAGCAGTACTTC. Translated, it gives CASSPVLGDNAYEQYF.

The chain carries TRBV7-2 and TRBJ1-4; D might be TRBD1 (6 bases). There are 15 residues in the CDR3. Germline CDR1 is SGHTA and CDR2 is FQGNSA. With 1 base removed from V and 8 bases from J, the gap between germline ends came to 14 bases. CDR3 sequence reads: CASSLDATGWEKLFF. CDR3 DNA: TGTGCCAGCAGCTTAGATGCGACAGGTTGGGAAAAACTGTTTTTT.

The chain combines TRBV7-3 with TRBJ2-5, with 12 nucleotides matching TRBD2. V dropped 5 bases and J dropped 5; count of bases not matched to a gene: 6. Germline assignment: CDR1 SGHTA and CDR2 FQGTGA. The CDR3 is 15 amino acids. The CDR3 sequence is CASSPLAGGRETQYF. For the CDR3, the DNA is TGTGCCAGCAGCCCTCTAGCGGGGGGGCGGGAGACCCAGTACTTC.

This clone was counted only a few times. The chain links TRBV7-8 to TRBJ1-1; tentative D call: TRBD1 (6 bases). CDR3 length equals 17 residues. The V end was cut by 5 bases, the J end by 6 bases, with 25 bases between. CDR1 and CDR2 from the germline V gene are SGHVS and FQNEAQ. This CDR3 is CASSLGGVGRGGPEAFF. The CDR3 bases are TGTGCCAGCAGCCTGGGGGGGGTGGGCAGGGGAGGGCCTGAAGCTTTCTTT.

The chain recombines TRBV4-3 with TRBJ2-3; the D gene is possibly TRBD1 (7 bases). CDR1 and CDR2 (germline): LGHNA, YSLEER. V lost 1 base to trimming and J lost 4 bases, with 21 bases between them. The CDR3 spans 18 residues. The DNA for the CDR3 is TGCGCCAGCAGCCAAGCTAGGTGGGGGGACAGAGATTCAGATACGCAGTATTTT. Its translation is CASSQARWGDRDSDTQYF.

This chain connects TRBV5-1 to TRBJ1-4; tentatively, D is TRBD1 (5 bases). Trimming shortened V by 2 bases and J by 7 bases, and 9 bases separated the two germline ends. Looked up from germline, CDR1 is SGHRS and CDR2 is YFSETQ. This CDR3 has 13 residues. The chain's CDR3 is CASSFGGGEKLFF. CDR3 in DNA: TGCGCCAGCAGCTTCGGGGGAGGTGAAAAACTGTTTTTT.

The rearrangement joins TRBV6-5 to TRBJ2-7, with D possibly TRBD2 on 7 matching bases. V shed 2 bases and J shed 4 bases, with 15 bases lying between them. Germline CDR1 and CDR2: MNHEY and SVGAGI. The CDR3 has 15 residues. This chain's CDR3 is CASSYNGGGLYEQYF. CDR3 bases: TGTGCCAGCAGTTACAATGGGGGGGGCCTATACGAGCAGTACTTC.

The rearrangement uses TRBV28 and TRBJ1-2; D may be TRBD1 (5 bases). V shed 2 bases and J shed 6 bases, with 13 bases lying between them. From germline, CDR1 is MDHEN and CDR2 SYDVKM. The CDR3 spans 14 residues. CDR3 amino acids: CASSLGGGGDGYTF. CDR3 nucleotides: TGTGCCAGCAGTTTAGGGGGGGGTGGCGATGGCTACACCTTC.

The J gene is TRBJ1-5, the V gene TRBV9; perhaps TRBD1 as D (5 bases). This CDR3 is 13 amino acids long. V lost 3 bases, J lost 2 bases, and 6 bases lay in between. Germline loops: CDR1 SGDLS, CDR2 YYNGEE. The CDR3 DNA sequence: TGTGCCAGCAGCGAGGGGCGCAATCAGCCCCAGCATTTT. Amino acid sequence: CASSEGRNQPQHF.